Listed here is a single T cell receptor beta chain. Its cognate antigen is unknown. These data belong to a study of cytomegalovirus exposure and HLA in healthy donors. General observations from the study: The study designated 150 or so TCR beta chains cytomegalovirus-associated.

PCR primers comprised 60 Vbeta and 13 Jbeta primers. Using immunoSEQ multiplex PCR, the repertoire was profiled, and TCRdb retains in-frame clones only, with some absent. This table has some 180,000 clones, roughly 70% appearing once. The CDR3 has 14 residues. Trimming cost V 3 bases and J 3 bases, with 11 bases left between them. Sequenced sample: PBMCs. This chain links TRBV23-1 with TRBJ2-5, with D tentatively TRBD2 (7 bases). TRBV23-1 is recorded as an ORF, its role being uncertain. The origin of this receptor is a male donor in good health and CMV-seronegative. The CDR3 sequence is CASSQGGQEETQYF. The CDR3 DNA sequence: TGCGCCAGCAGTCAGGGGGGGCAGGAAGAGACCCAGTACTTC.